This T cell receptor (beta chain) was documented in a study of blood T cell repertoires in COVID-19. Whole-study context: Sources were T cells, B-cell-depleted T cells, or PBMCs; the material itself was cDNA or gDNA.

Assay: immunoSEQ multiplex PCR; the TCRdb copy retains only in-frame clones and omits some. The table shows tens of thousands of clones, with around 88% occurring only once. Only one count was recorded for this clone. The receptor's source is a man in his thirties or forties with acute or convalescent COVID-19. Sequenced: peripheral blood.

In nucleotides, the CDR3 is TGTGCCAGCAGTCTCTCCGGGGCGGGAGGCCAGCCCCAGCATTTT. This translates into CASSLSGAGGQPQHF. The rearrangement uses TRBV6-6 and TRBJ1-5, with D tentatively TRBD1 (5 bases). The germline CDR1 and CDR2 sequences are MNHNY and SVGAGI (reference sequence). V lost 5 bases and J lost 7, with 18 bases in between. The CDR3 has 15 residues.